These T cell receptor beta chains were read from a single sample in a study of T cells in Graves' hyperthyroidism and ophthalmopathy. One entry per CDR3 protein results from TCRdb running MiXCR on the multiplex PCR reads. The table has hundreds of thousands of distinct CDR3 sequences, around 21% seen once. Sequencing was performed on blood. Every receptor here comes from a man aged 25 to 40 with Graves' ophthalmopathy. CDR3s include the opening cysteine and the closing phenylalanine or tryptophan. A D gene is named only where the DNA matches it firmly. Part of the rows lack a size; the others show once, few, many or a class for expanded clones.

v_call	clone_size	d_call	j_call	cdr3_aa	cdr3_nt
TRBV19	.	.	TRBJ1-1	CARDRPRTTEAFF	TGTGCCAGAGACAGGCCCAGAACAACTGAAGCTTTCTTT
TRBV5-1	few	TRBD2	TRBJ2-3	CASSASGESVDTQYF	TGCGCCAGCAGCGCTAGCGGGGAGAGCGTAGATACGCAGTATTTT
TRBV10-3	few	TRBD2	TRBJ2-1	CASSYNKGLAGLYNEQFF	TGTGCCAGCAGTTATAATAAGGGTTTAGCGGGGCTTTACAATGAGCAGTTCTTC
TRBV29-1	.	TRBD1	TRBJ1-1	CSVQGGKAAEAFF	TGCAGCGTTCAGGGGGGGAAAGCGGCTGAAGCTTTCTTT
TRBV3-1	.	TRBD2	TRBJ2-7	CASSHIAGGVYEQYF	TGTGCCAGCAGTCATATAGCGGGAGGAGTTTACGAGCAGTACTTC
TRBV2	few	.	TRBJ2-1	CASSETVGNEQFF	TGTGCCAGCAGTGAGACGGTCGGCAATGAGCAGTTCTTC
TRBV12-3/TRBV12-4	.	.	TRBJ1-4	CASSLNSPNEKLFF	TGTGCCAGCAGTTTAAACAGCCCTAATGAAAAACTGTTTTTT
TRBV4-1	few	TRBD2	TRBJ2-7	CASSQDPPAGRGNEQYF	TGCGCCAGCAGCCAAGATCCCCCAGCAGGGAGGGGCAACGAGCAGTACTTC
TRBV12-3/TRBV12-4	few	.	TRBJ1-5	CASSRGGITQPQHF	TGTGCCAGCAGCAGGGGAGGGATTACTCAGCCCCAGCATTTT
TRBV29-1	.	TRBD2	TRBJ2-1	CSVEGTSGSGYNEQFF	TGCAGCGTTGAAGGGACTAGCGGGAGCGGTTACAATGAGCAGTTCTTC
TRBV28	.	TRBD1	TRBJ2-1	CASSPPGQGAYEQFF	TGTGCCAGCAGCCCACCGGGACAGGGGGCATATGAGCAGTTCTTC
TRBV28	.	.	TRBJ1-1	CASSDQFRMNTEAFF	TGTGCCAGCAGCGACCAATTTCGGATGAACACTGAAGCTTTCTTT
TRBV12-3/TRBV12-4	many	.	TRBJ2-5	CASSLGTSEETQYF	TGTGCCAGCAGTTTAGGCACGTCCGAAGAGACCCAGTACTTC
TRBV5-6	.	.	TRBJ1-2	CASSLSHPSGGTNYGYTF	TGTGCCAGCAGCTTGAGCCATCCTTCTGGGGGGACTAACTATGGCTACACCTTC
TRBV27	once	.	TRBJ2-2	CASSLTITGELFF	TGTGCCAGCAGTTTGACAATCACCGGGGAGCTGTTTTTT
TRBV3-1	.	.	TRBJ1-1	CASSARSKTEAFF	TGTGCCAGCAGCGCTCGGAGCAAGACTGAAGCTTTCTTT
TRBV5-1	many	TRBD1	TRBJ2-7	CASSRWDRSHEQYF	TGCGCCAGCAGCCGATGGGACAGATCCCACGAGCAGTACTTC
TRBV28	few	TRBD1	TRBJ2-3	CASIGTGETDTQYF	TGTGCCAGCATCGGGACAGGGGAGACAGATACGCAGTATTTT
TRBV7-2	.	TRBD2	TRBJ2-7	CASSWRREYEQYF	TGTGCCAGCAGCTGGAGGCGGGAGTACGAGCAGTACTTC
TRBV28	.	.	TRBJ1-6	CASSFRGGFGSPLHF	TGTGCCAGCAGTTTCAGAGGGGGGTTTGGATCACCCCTCCACTTT
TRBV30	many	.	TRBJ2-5	CAWSQVEVQYF	TGTGCCTGGAGTCAGGTAGAAGTCCAGTACTTC
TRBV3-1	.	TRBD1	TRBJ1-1	CASSQGLGTDYTEAFF	TGTGCCAGCAGCCAAGGGCTGGGGACAGACTACACTGAAGCTTTCTTT
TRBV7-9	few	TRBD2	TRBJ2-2	CASSFKRERLRNTGELFF	TGTGCCAGCAGCTTTAAGCGGGAACGCCTCCGGAACACCGGGGAGCTGTTTTTT
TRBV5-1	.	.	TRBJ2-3	CASSLGQELDTQYF	TGCGCCAGCAGCTTGGGGCAGGAGTTAGATACGCAGTATTTT
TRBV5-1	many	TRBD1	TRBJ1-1	CASRSGQGGNTEAFF	TGCGCCAGCAGATCTGGACAGGGGGGGAACACTGAAGCTTTCTTT
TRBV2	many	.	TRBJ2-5	CASSDQGSTQYF	TGTGCCAGCAGTGATCAGGGGTCGACCCAGTACTTC
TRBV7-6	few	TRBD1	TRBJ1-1	CASSPPPRDRGATEAFF	TGTGCCAGCAGCCCCCCCCCCCGGGACAGGGGCGCCACTGAAGCTTTCTTT
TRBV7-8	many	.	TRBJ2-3	CASSLGSPTDTQYF	TGTGCCAGCAGCTTAGGGAGCCCCACAGATACGCAGTATTTT
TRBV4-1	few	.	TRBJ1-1	CASSQDGPLANTEAFF	TGCGCCAGCAGCCAAGATGGCCCTCTGGCGAACACTGAAGCTTTCTTT
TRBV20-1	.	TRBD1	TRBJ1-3	CSARDWGTGGNTIYF	TGCAGTGCTAGAGATTGGGGGACAGGCGGAAACACCATATATTTT
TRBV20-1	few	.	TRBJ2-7	CSARAPGAYEQYF	TGCAGTGCTAGAGCCCCGGGGGCTTACGAGCAGTACTTC
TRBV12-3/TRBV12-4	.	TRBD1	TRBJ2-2	CASSRDSDHGELFF	TGTGCCAGCAGTCGGGACAGCGACCACGGGGAGCTGTTTTTT
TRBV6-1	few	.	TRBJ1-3	CASSRDSVGSGNTIYF	TGTGCCAGCAGTCGTGACTCGGTAGGCTCTGGAAACACCATATATTTT
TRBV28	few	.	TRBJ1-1	CASRGDRHTEAFF	TGTGCCAGCAGGGGTGACAGACACACTGAAGCTTTCTTT
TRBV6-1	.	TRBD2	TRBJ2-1	CASSTTSGRVNEQFF	TGTGCCAGCAGTACAACTAGCGGGAGGGTAAATGAGCAGTTCTTC
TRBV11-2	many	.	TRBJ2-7	CASSFDPGRYEQYF	TGTGCCAGCAGCTTCGATCCAGGGAGGTACGAGCAGTACTTC
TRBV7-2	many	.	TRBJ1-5	CASSPSRGNQPQHF	TGTGCCAGCAGCCCCTCCCGGGGCAATCAGCCCCAGCATTTT
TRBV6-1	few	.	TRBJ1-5	CASSKTGGNQPQHF	TGTGCCAGCAGCAAAACAGGAGGCAATCAGCCCCAGCATTTT
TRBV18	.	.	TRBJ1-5	CASSPGGSSPSNQPQHF	TGTGCCAGCTCACCAGGGGGCTCGTCTCCTAGCAATCAGCCCCAGCATTTT
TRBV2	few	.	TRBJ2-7	CASKTVSYELYF	TGTGCCAGTAAGACGGTATCCTACGAGCTGTACTTC
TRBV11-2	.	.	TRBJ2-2	CASSFRHTNTGELFF	TGTGCCAGCAGCTTCAGACATACGAACACCGGGGAGCTGTTTTTT
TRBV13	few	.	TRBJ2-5	CASSQGVNPQYF	TGTGCCAGCAGCCAGGGCGTTAACCCCCAGTACTTC
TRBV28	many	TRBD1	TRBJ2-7	CASSSPGQPSYEQYF	TGTGCCAGCTCAAGCCCGGGACAGCCTTCCTACGAGCAGTACTTC
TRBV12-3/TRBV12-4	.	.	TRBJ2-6	CASSFFSGANVLTF	TGTGCCAGCAGTTTTTTCTCTGGGGCCAACGTCCTGACTTTC
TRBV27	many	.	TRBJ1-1	CASSLRGINTEAFF	TGTGCCAGCAGTTTGCGGGGGATAAACACTGAAGCTTTCTTT
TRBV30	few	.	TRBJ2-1	CAWSVIGSDEQFF	TGTGCCTGGAGTGTTATAGGGAGCGATGAGCAGTTCTTC
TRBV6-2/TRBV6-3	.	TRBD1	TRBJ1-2	CASIRTGVSSGYTF	TGTGCCAGCATCCGGACAGGGGTTTCAAGTGGCTACACCTTC
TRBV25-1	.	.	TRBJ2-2	CASSEYGGSAPTGELFF	TGTGCCAGCAGTGAATATGGGGGATCCGCGCCAACCGGGGAGCTGTTTTTT
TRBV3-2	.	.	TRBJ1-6	CASSQRLGGNHNSPLHF	TGTGCCAGCAGCCAACGCTTGGGGGGTAACCATAATTCACCCCTCCACTTT
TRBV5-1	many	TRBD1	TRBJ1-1	CASSRDRGRGTEAFF	TGCGCCAGCAGCCGGGACAGGGGACGGGGCACTGAAGCTTTCTTT
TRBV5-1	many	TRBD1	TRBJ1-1	CASSKRTGNTEAFF	TGCGCCAGCAGCAAACGGACAGGAAACACTGAAGCTTTCTTT
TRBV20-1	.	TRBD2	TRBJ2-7	CSASVAGGPSGHEQYF	TGCAGTGCTAGTGTGGCGGGAGGGCCCTCGGGCCACGAGCAGTACTTC